A single sample gave rise to the 24 T cell receptor beta chains below, sequenced in a study of Ad26.COV2.S vaccination and SARS-CoV-2 variants. Documented treatment: some 20 received Ad26.COV2.S at low or high dose, single or two shots; 5 received placebo; per-sample allocation not given. Repertoires come from day 63 after the first vaccine or placebo injection. TCRdb's table, derived via immunoSEQ multiplex PCR, lists solely in-frame clones and lacks some. This sample has 360,000 or so clones, with about nine tenths found just once. This sample comprised peripheral blood, obtained in a trial of Ad26.COV2.S vaccine versus placebo. The source is a person aged 18-65 years who received the Ad26.COV2.S COVID-19 vaccine or a placebo.

The V and J genes are TRBV7-3 and TRBJ2-3; D is ambiguous. V was clipped by 3 bases and J by 4 bases, with 11 bases between them. Germline CDR1 SGHTA, CDR2 FQGTGA. The CDR3 has 14 residues. As DNA, the CDR3 is TGTGCCAGCAGCTTTGCAGGTATAGCAGATACGCAGTATTTT. It specifies CASSFAGIADTQYF. Filled out from reference TRBV7-3 and TRBJ2-3, the complete variable domain reads GAGVSQTPSNKVTEKGKYVELRCDPISGHTALYWYRQSLGQGPEFLIYFQGTGAADDSGLPNDRFFAVRPEGSVSTLKIQRTERGDSAVYLCASSFAGIADTQYFGPGTRLTVL.

The gene calls are TRBV12-5 and TRBJ2-7, with D tentatively TRBD2 (5 bases). CDR1 and CDR2 from the germline V gene are LGHNT and FRNRAP. V dropped 0 bases and J dropped 4 bases, with 13 bases sitting between them. The CDR3 consists of 15 residues. The CDR3 DNA sequence: TGTGCTAGTGGTTTGGTACTCGGTTCGGGGTACGAGCAGTACTTC. It encodes CASGLVLGSGYEQYF.

The chain recombines TRBV6-5 with TRBJ2-7; possibly TRBD1 for D (5 bases). Germline CDR1 and CDR2: MNHEY and SVGAGI. This CDR3 contains 13 residues. V gave up 8 bases and J gave up 4 bases, with 15 bases separating them. The CDR3 here is CASRQGQLYEQYF. The DNA of the CDR3 is TGTGCCAGCCGGCAGGGCCAATTATACGAGCAGTACTTC.

The chain links TRBV19 to TRBJ1-5, with D uncertain. The CDR3 extends over 15 amino acids. Germline values: CDR1 LNHDA, CDR2 SQIVND (reference sequence). V was cut by 1 base and J by 4 bases, with 11 bases left in between. The CDR3 DNA reads as TGTGCCAGTAGTATAGTGGCAGTGCTAAATCAGCCCCAGCATTTT. It codes for CASSIVAVLNQPQHF.

The chain has TRBV10-3 and TRBJ2-7, with a tentative D call TRBD2 (7 bases). Germline V gene data show CDR1 as ENHRY and CDR2 as SYGVKD. The ends were cut back, 2 bases at V and 9 bases at J, with 20 bases in the middle. The CDR3 is 15 residues long. The chain's CDR3 is CAISEMGGARSWQYF. The CDR3 bases are TGTGCCATCAGTGAGATGGGGGGGGCCAGATCTTGGCAGTACTTC.

This chain joins TRBV2 and TRBJ1-2; no definite D call. The germline V gene encodes CDR1 SNHLY and CDR2 FYNNEI. The CDR3 consists of 13 residues. V was pared by 2 bases and J by 7 bases, with 11 bases between. CDR3 nucleotides: TGTGCCAGCAGTGAACTCCTAAGTGGTGGCTACACCTTC. This gives the protein CASSELLSGGYTF.

The gene calls are TRBV21-1 and TRBJ1-1; the table's D gene call, TRBD1, was not cross checked with the DNA. TRBV21-1 represents a pseudogene. The CDR3 is 15 amino acids. The CDR3 protein is CASSFRGQGGTEAFF. Written as DNA, the CDR3 is TGTGCCAGCAGCTTCCGGGGACAGGGGGGAACTGAAGCTTTCTTT.

This chain joins TRBV19 and TRBJ2-1, with D possibly matching TRBD2 (5 bases). Germline V gene data show CDR1 as LNHDA and CDR2 as SQIVND (reference sequence). Trimming removed 1 base at V and 10 bases at J, with 8 bases between. The CDR3 spans 12 residues. The chain's CDR3 is CASSIGTGEQFF. The CDR3 DNA sequence: TGTGCCAGTAGTATAGGGACGGGGGAGCAGTTCTTC. Based on the CDR3 plus reference TRBV19 and TRBJ2-1, the full variable domain is DGGITQSPKYLFRKEGQNVTLSCEQNLNHDAMYWYRQDPGQGLRLIYYSQIVNDFQKGDIAEGYSVSREKKESFPLTVTSAQKNPTAFYLCASSIGTGEQFFGPGTRLTVL.

This clone was recorded a few times. V gene TRBV5-6 combines with J gene TRBJ1-6; D is unclear. The CDR3 loop spans 19 amino acids. V lost 0 bases, J lost 0 bases, and 16 bases lay in between. From germline, CDR1 is SGHDT and CDR2 YYEEEE. CDR3 nucleotide sequence: TGTGCCAGCAGCTTGGTGGCCTCCGCCAGGAGCTCCTATAATTCACCCCTCCACTTT. Its protein product is CASSLVASARSSYNSPLHF.

V and J are TRBV12-3 or TRBV12-4 and TRBJ2-5; TRBD1 aligns across 7 bases. V shed 6 bases and J 5 bases; nucleotides not matched to a gene: 6. The CDR3 loop spans 13 amino acids. CDR3 residues: CASSWTGLETQYF. DNA for the CDR3: TGTGCCAGCAGCTGGACAGGTCTGGAGACCCAGTACTTC.

This clone appeared once. J is TRBJ2-4 and V is TRBV7-9, with 8 bases lining up with TRBD1. The CDR3 has 16 residues. V shed 4 bases, J shed 4 bases, and the junction held 9 bases outside the gene matches. CDR1 and CDR2 from the germline V gene are SEHNR and FQNEAQ (reference sequence). The CDR3 reads CASSSNYGTGKNIQYF. Written as DNA, the CDR3 is TGTGCCAGCAGCTCTAACTACGGGACAGGAAAAAACATTCAGTACTTC.

This clone was recorded once. The J gene is TRBJ2-5, the V gene TRBV30, with D perhaps TRBD2 (5 bases). CDR3 length: 17 amino acids. V was clipped by 3 bases and J by 4 bases, with 24 bases between them. The germline gives CDR1 GTSNPN, CDR2 SVGIG (reference sequence). DNA for the CDR3: TGTGCCTGGAGCCGTAGCCGGCGGGCCCGGGGTGTAGAGACCCAGTACTTC. This codes for CAWSRSRRARGVETQYF.

The rearrangement uses TRBV10-3 and TRBJ1-1; no firm D call. The V gene's germline CDR1 is ENHRY and CDR2 SYGVKD. V was cut by 6 bases and J by 2 bases, with 10 bases left in between. The CDR3 runs to 13 residues. The DNA of the CDR3 is TGTGCCATCAGCGTCGAAAAAAACACTGAAGCTTTCTTT. This codes for CAISVEKNTEAFF.

This chain joins TRBV11-3 and TRBJ2-7; D ambiguous. The CDR3 sequence is 13 residues long. The V end was cut by 5 bases, the J end by 3 bases, with 11 bases between. CDR1 is SGHNT and CDR2 is YENEEA in the germline V gene. CDR3 sequence: CASSPQGNYEQYF. CDR3 DNA sequence: TGTGCCAGCAGCCCCCAAGGGAACTACGAGCAGTACTTC.

The chain employs TRBV7-3 and TRBJ2-2; D is perhaps TRBD1 (6 bases). The CDR3 is 17 residues long. Germline V CDR1 and CDR2: SGHTA, FQGTGA. Trimming removed 2 bases from V and 4 bases from J, with 17 bases in between. The CDR3 sequence: CASSLSSAPGVTGELFF. Here the CDR3 DNA reads TGTGCCAGCAGCTTATCTTCCGCCCCAGGGGTCACCGGGGAGCTGTTTTTT.

The gene calls are TRBV19 and TRBJ2-1; D is ambiguous. Deletions cut 5 bases from V and 4 bases from J, with 6 bases between. The CDR3 is 12 amino acids. CDR1 and CDR2 (germline): LNHDA, SQIVND (reference sequence). In DNA, the CDR3 is TGTGCCAGTAGTGGTAGTTACAATGAGCAGTTCTTC. It yields the protein CASSGSYNEQFF.

The chain carries TRBV7-3 and TRBJ2-5, with 11 nucleotides matching TRBD2. V lost 4 bases to trimming and J lost 1 base; unmatched junction nucleotides: 5. This CDR3 has 16 amino acids. Germline V gene sequence: CDR1 SGHTA, CDR2 FQGTGA. The CDR3 sequence: CASSSGTSGLQETQYF. The CDR3 bases are TGTGCCAGCAGCTCTGGGACTAGCGGACTCCAAGAGACCCAGTACTTC.

The chain carries TRBV29-1 and TRBJ2-3; no firm D call. Germline assignment: CDR1 SQVTM and CDR2 ANQGSEA. Trimming stripped 3 bases from V and 2 bases from J, with 15 bases between. The CDR3 is made up of 15 amino acids. The chain's CDR3 is CSVDGWAPNTDTQYF. The CDR3 coding sequence is TGCAGCGTTGACGGATGGGCCCCAAACACAGATACGCAGTATTTT.

The V call is TRBV4-1, the J call TRBJ2-2, with TRBD1 identical over 9 bases. The CDR3 runs 17 residues. V gave up 3 bases and J gave up 4 bases; unmatched junction bases: 9. Per the germline V gene, CDR1 is MGHRA and CDR2 is YSYEKL. CDR3 nucleotides: TGCGCCAGCAGCCATTCCCGGACAGGGGATGGCACCGGGGAGCTGTTTTTT. Residues: CASSHSRTGDGTGELFF.

V gene TRBV5-6 combines with J gene TRBJ1-2; 8 nucleotides match TRBD1. Germline trimming cut 7 bases from V and 1 base from J; bases unmatched to any gene: 12. CDR1 is SGHDT and CDR2 is YYEEEE in the germline V gene. The CDR3 extends over 16 amino acids. CDR3 residues: CASAPGQAPLNYGYTF. The CDR3 nucleotides read TGTGCCAGCGCTCCGGGACAGGCCCCTCTTAACTATGGCTACACCTTC.

The J gene is TRBJ1-2, the V gene TRBV7-9; D remains ambiguous. The CDR3 totals 13 residues. Trimming removed 8 bases at V and 4 bases at J, with 14 bases between. Germline values: CDR1 SEHNR, CDR2 FQNEAQ (reference sequence). CDR3: CASGKIELYGYTF. As DNA, the CDR3 is TGTGCCAGCGGGAAAATTGAACTCTATGGCTACACCTTC. Full variable domain (missing parts from reference TRBV7-9 and TRBJ1-2): DTGVSQNPRHKITKRGQNVTFRCDPISEHNRLYWYRQTLGQGPEFLTYFQNEAQLEKSRLLSDRFSAERPKGSFSTLEIQRTEQGDSAMYLCASGKIELYGYTFGSGTRLTVV.

The V call is TRBV5-1, the J call TRBJ1-2; weak D call: TRBD1 (5 bases). CDR1 and CDR2 (germline): SGHRS, YFSETQ. Deletions cut 0 bases from V and 8 bases from J, with 23 bases between. The CDR3 contains 17 residues. CDR3 nucleotides: TGCGCCAGCAGCTTGGCCCAACTACGGGGGGAAAGGAAGGGCTACACCTTC. Its translation: CASSLAQLRGERKGYTF. The full variable domain, rest sourced from reference TRBV5-1 and TRBJ1-2, is KAGVTQTPRYLIKTRGQQVTLSCSPISGHRSVSWYQQTPGQGLQFLFEYFSETQRNKGNFPGRFSGRQFSNSRSEMNVSTLELGDSALYLCASSLAQLRGERKGYTFGSGTRLTVV.

This sequence joins TRBV9 and TRBJ1-1; the D gene is possibly TRBD1 (6 bases). This CDR3 is built from 13 residues. V was trimmed by 4 bases and J by 7 bases, leaving 14 bases between them. CDR1 is SGDLS and CDR2 is YYNGEE in the germline V gene. In DNA form, the CDR3 reads TGTGCCAGCAGCCCCAGAGGGGGGGGTGAAGCTTTCTTT. Protein product: CASSPRGGGEAFF.

The chain is built from TRBV7-9 and TRBJ2-1; D is tentatively TRBD1 or TRBD2 (5 bases each). The CDR3 has 16 amino acids. CDR1 SEHNR and CDR2 FQNEAQ come from the germline V gene (reference sequence). V was pared by 2 bases and J by 0 bases, with 11 bases between. The CDR3 DNA reads as TGTGCCAGCAGCTTACCTGGGACGGCCTCCTACAATGAGCAGTTCTTC. It yields the protein CASSLPGTASYNEQFF.